This T cell receptor (beta chain) derives from a study of radiation and T cells in renal cell carcinoma. Study-wide results and limits: Only small tumor regions of about 0.97 g were sampled.

Treatment indicated: treatment-naive control, cytoreductive nephrectomy. Controls were unirradiated tumors from treatment-naive cytoreductive nephrectomy patients. Sequenced control tumors were from about a dozen males and a few females, median age roughly 60. J lost 2 bases, V lost 5 bases, and 5 bases had no gene match. CDR3 length: 14 amino acids. The germline gives CDR1 MNHNS, CDR2 SASEGT. Measured with immunoSEQ multiplex PCR; TCRdb has only the in-frame clones, and not every one. The sample holds 20,000 to 30,000 clones, roughly 60% seen once. This clone has more than one count but fewer than ten. Its matching antigen is unknown.

V usage is TRBV6-1 and J usage is TRBJ1-1; 7 bases line up with TRBD1. This receptor was identified in a middle-aged man with renal cell carcinoma. The starting material was tumor tissue, obtained from a patient whose treatment was nephrectomy without radiotherapy. The CDR3 DNA reads as TGTGCCAGCAGTAGAGGACAGGTTAACACTGAAGCTTTCTTT. This codes for CASSRGQVNTEAFF.